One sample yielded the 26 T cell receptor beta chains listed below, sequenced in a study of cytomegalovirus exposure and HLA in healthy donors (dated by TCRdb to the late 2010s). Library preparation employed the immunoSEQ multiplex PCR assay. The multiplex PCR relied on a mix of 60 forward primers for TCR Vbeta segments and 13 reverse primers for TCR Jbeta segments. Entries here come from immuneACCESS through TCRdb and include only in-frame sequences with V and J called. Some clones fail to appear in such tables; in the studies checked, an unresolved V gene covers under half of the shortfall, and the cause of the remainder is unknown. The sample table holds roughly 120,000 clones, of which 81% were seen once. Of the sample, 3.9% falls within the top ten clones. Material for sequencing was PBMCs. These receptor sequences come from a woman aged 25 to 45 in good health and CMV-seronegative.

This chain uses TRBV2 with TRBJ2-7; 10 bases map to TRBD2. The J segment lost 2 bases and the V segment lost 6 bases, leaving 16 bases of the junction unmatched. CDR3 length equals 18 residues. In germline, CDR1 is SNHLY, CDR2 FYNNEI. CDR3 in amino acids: CASRPPGLAIRIAYEQYF. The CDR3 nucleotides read TGTGCCAGCAGACCTCCGGGACTAGCGATACGTATCGCCTACGAGCAGTACTTC.

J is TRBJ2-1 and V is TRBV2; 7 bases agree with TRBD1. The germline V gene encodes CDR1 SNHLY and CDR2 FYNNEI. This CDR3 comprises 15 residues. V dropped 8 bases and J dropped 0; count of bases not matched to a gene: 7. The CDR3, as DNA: TGTGCCAGCGGTATGACAGGGAGCTCCTACAATGAGCAGTTCTTC. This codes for CASGMTGSSYNEQFF.

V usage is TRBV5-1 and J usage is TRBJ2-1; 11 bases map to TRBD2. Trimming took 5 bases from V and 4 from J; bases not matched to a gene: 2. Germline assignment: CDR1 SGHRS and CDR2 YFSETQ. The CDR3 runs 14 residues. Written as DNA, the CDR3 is TGCGCCAGCAGACTAGCGGGGGAATACAATGAGCAGTTCTTC. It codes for CASRLAGEYNEQFF.

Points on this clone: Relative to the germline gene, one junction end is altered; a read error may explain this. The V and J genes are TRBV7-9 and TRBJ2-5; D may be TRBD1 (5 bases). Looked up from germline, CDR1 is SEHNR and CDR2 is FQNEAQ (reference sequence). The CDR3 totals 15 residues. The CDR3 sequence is CSSSRADISQETQYF. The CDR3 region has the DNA TGTTCCAGCAGCCGTGCGGACATTTCACAAGAGACCCAGTACTTC.

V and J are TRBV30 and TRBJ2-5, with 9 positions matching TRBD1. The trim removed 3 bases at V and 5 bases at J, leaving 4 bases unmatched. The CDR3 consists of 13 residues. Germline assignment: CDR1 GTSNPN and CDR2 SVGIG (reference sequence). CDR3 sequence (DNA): TGTGCCTGGAGCGGGACAGGGTTGGAGACCCAGTACTTC. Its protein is CAWSGTGLETQYF.

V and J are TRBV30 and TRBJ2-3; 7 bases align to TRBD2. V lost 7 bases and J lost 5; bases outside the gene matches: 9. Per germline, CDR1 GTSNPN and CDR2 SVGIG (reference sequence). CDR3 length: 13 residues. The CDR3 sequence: CAFSRGSGDTQYF. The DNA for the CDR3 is TGTGCCTTCTCTCGCGGGAGTGGAGATACGCAGTATTTT.

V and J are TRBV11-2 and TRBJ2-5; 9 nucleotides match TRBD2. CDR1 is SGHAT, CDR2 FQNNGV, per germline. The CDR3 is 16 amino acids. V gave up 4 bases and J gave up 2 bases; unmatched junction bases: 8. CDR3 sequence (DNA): TGTGCCAGCAGCTCGTCTGGACTAGCGCCTCAAGAGACCCAGTACTTC. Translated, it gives CASSSSGLAPQETQYF.

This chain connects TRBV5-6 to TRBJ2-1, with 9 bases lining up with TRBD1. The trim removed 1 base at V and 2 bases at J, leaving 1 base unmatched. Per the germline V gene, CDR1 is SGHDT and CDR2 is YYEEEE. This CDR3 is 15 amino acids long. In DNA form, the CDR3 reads TGTGCCAGCAGCTTGCGGACAGGGGCCTACAATGAGCAGTTCTTC. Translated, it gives CASSLRTGAYNEQFF.

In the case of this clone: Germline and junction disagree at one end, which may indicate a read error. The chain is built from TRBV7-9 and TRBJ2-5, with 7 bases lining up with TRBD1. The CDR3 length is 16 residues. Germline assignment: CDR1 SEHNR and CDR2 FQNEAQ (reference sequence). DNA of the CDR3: TGTTCCAGCAGCCACCTCCGGACAGGACCGCAAGAGACCCAGTACTTC. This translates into CSSSHLRTGPQETQYF.

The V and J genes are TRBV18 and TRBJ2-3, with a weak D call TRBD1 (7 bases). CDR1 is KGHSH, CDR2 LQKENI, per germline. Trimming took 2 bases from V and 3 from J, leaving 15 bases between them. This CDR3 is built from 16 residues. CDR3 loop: CASSPKQGGTTDTQYF. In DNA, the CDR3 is TGTGCCAGCTCACCAAAGCAGGGGGGAACAACAGATACGCAGTATTTT.

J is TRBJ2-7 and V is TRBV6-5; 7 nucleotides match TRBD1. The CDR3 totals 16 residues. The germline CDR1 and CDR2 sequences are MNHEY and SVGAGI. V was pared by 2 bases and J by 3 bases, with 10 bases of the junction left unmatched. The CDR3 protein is CASSYDREGEYYEQYF. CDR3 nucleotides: TGTGCCAGCAGTTACGACAGGGAAGGCGAGTACTACGAGCAGTACTTC.

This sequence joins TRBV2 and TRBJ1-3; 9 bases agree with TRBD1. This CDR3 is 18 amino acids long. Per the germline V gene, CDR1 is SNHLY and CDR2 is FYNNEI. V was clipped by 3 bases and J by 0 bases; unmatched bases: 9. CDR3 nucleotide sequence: TGTGCCAGCAGTGACCCGGGACAGGGATATGACTCTGGAAACACCATATATTTT. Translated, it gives CASSDPGQGYDSGNTIYF.

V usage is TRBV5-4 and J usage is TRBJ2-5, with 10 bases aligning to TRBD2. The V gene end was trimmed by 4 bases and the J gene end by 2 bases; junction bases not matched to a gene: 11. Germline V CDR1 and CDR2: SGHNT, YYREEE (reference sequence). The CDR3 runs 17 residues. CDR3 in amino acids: CASSPGPGTSVQETQYF. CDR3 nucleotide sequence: TGTGCCAGCAGCCCCGGACCCGGGACTAGCGTTCAAGAGACCCAGTACTTC.

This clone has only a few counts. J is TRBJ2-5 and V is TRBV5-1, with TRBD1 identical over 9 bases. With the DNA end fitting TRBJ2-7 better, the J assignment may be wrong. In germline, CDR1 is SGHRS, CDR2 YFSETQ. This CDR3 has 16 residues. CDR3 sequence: CASSPGTGISSYEQYF. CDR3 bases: TGCGCCAGCAGCCCGGGGACAGGGATAAGCTCCTACGAGCAGTACTTC.

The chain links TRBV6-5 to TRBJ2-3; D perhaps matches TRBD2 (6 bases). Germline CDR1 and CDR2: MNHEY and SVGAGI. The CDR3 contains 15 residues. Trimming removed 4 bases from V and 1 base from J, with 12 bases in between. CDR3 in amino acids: CASSLGGRRTDTQYF. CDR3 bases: TGTGCCAGCAGTTTGGGAGGCCGGCGCACAGATACGCAGTATTTT.

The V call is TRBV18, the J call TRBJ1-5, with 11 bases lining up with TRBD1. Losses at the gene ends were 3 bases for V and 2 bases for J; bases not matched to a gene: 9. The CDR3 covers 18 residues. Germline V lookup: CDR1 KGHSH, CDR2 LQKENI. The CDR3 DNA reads TGTGCCAGCTCACCGTTGAGGACAGGGGGCCGTCGCAATCAGCCCCAGCATTTT. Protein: CASSPLRTGGRRNQPQHF.

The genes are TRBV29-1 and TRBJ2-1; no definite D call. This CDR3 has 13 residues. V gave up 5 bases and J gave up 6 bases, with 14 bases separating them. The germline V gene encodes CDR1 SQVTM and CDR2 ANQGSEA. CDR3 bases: TGCAGCGTTTCACTCCCCCCGTCCAATGAGCAGTTCTTC. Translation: CSVSLPPSNEQFF.

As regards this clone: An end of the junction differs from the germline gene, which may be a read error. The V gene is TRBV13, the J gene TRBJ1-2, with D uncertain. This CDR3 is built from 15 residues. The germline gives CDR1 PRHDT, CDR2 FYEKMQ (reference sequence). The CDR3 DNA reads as TGTGTCAGCAGCTTAGGATCATCCCCAAACTATGGCTACACCTTC. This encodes CVSSLGSSPNYGYTF.

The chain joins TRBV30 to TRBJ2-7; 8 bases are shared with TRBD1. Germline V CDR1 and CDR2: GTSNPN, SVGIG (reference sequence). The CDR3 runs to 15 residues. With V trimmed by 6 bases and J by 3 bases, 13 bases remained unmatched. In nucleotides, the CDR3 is TGTGCCTGTCAGGGACAGGTCGGGGGACTCTACGAGCAGTACTTC. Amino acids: CACQGQVGGLYEQYF.

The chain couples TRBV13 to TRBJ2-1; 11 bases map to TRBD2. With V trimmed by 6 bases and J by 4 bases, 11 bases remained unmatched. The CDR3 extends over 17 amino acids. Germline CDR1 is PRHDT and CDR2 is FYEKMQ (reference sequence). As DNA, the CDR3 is TGTGCCAGCAGATTCTCGACTAGCGGGGATCTTTACAATGAGCAGTTCTTC. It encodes CASRFSTSGDLYNEQFF.

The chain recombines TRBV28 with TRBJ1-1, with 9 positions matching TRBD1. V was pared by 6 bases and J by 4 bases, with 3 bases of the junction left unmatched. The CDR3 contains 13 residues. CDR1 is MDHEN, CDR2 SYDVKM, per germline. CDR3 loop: CASRMTGGTEAFF. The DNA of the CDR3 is TGTGCCAGCAGGATGACAGGGGGCACTGAAGCTTTCTTT.

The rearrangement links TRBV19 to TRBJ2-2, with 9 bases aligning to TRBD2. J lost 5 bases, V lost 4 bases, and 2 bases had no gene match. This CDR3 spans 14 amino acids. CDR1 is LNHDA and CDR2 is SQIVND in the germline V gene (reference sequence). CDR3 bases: TGTGCCAGTAGTACTGGACTAGCGACCGGGGAGCTGTTTTTT. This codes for CASSTGLATGELFF.

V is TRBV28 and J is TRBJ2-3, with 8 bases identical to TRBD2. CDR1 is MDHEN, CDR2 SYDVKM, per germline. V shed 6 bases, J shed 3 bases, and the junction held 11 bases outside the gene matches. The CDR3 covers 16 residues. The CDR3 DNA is TGTGCCAGCAGGGACTTTGCGGGAGGATCAACAGATACGCAGTATTTT. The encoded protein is CASRDFAGGSTDTQYF. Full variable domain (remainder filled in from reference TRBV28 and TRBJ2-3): DVKVTQSSRYLVKRTGEKVFLECVQDMDHENMFWYRQDPGLGLRLIYFSYDVKMKEKGDIPEGYSVSREKKERFSLILESASTNQTSMYLCASRDFAGGSTDTQYFGPGTRLTVL.

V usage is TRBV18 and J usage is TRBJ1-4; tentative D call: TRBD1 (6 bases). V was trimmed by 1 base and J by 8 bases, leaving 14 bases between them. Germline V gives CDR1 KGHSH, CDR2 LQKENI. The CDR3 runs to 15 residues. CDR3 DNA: TGTGCCAGCTCACCACTTTCAGGGGATGGAGAAAAACTGTTTTTT. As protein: CASSPLSGDGEKLFF.

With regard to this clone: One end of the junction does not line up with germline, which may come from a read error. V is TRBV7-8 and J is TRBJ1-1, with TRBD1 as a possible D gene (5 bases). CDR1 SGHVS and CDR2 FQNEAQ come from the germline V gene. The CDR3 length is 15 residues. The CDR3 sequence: CASSPQGFGNAEAFF. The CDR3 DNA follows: TGTGCCAGCAGCCCGCAGGGTTTTGGGAACGCTGAAGCTTTCTTT.

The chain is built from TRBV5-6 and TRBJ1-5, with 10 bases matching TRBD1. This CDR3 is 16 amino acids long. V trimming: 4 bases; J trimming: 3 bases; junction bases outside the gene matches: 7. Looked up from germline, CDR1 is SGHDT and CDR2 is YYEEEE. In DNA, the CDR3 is TGTGCCAGCAGCGATGCCGGGACAGGGGTCAATCAGCCCCAGCATTTT. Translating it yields CASSDAGTGVNQPQHF. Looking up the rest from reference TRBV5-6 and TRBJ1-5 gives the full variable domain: DAGVTQSPTHLIKTRGQQVTLRCSPKSGHDTVSWYQQALGQGPQFIFQYYEEEERQRGNFPDRFSGHQFPNYSSELNVNALLLGDSALYLCASSDAGTGVNQPQHFGDGTRLSIL.